The present entry profiles one TCR beta chain with its context. This entry comes from a study of blood T cell repertoires in COVID-19. Study-level information: Sources were T cells, B-cell-depleted T cells, or PBMCs; the material itself was cDNA or gDNA.

Using immunoSEQ multiplex PCR, the repertoire was profiled, and TCRdb retains in-frame clones only, with some absent. The sample lists a few hundred thousand clones; about nine tenths were seen once. The CDR3 is made up of 14 amino acids. V was cut by 6 bases and J by 1 base, with 12 bases left in between. Looked up from germline, CDR1 is MNHEY and CDR2 is SVGAGI. The sample comprised PBMCs or T cells enriched from blood (not recorded which). This chain joins TRBV6-5 and TRBJ1-1; D may be TRBD1 (5 bases). The TCR originated in a woman aged 18-29 years who had recovered from COVID-19. The CDR3 nucleotides are TGTGCCAGCAGACGGGGGTTGGGGAACACTGAAGCTTTCTTT. Translation gives CASRRGLGNTEAFF.